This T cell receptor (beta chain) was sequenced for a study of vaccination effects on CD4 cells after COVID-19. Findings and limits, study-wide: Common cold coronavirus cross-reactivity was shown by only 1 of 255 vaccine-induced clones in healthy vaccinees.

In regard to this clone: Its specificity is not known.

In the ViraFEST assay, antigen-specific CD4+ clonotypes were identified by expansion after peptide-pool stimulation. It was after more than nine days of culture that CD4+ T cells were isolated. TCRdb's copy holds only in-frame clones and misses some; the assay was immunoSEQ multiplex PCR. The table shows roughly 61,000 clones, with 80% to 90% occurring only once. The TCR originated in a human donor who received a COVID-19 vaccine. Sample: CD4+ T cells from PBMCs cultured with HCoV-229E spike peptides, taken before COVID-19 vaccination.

The CDR3 DNA reads TGTGCCAGCAGTTACGGGGTGAGCTCTGGAAACACCATATATTTT. Its protein is CASSYGVSSGNTIYF. The chain recombines TRBV6-5 with TRBJ1-3, with D unresolved. V lost 2 bases to trimming and J lost 0 bases, with 8 bases between them. CDR1 and CDR2 from the germline V gene are MNHEY and SVGAGI. The CDR3 runs to 15 residues.